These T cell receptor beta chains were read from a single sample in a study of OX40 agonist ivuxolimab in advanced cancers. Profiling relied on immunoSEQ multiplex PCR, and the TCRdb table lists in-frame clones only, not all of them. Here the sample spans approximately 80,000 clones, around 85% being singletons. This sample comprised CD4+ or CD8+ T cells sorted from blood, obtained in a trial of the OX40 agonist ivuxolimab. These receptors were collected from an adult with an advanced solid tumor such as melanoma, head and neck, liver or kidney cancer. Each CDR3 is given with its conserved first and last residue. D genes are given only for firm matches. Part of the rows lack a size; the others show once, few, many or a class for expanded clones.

CDR3 protein: CATSRDNLAKQETQYF
CDR3 DNA: TGTGCCACCAGCAGAGATAACTTAGCGAAACAAGAGACCCAGTACTTC
J gene: TRBJ2-5
D gene: -
clone size: -
V gene: TRBV15

CDR3 protein: CASSPTGAEALLGGGYTF
CDR3 DNA: TGTGCCAGCTCACCCACAGGGGCCGAGGCTCTCTTGGGAGGAGGCTACACCTTC
J gene: TRBJ1-2
D gene: TRBD1
clone size: -
V gene: TRBV18

CDR3 protein: CASRQRQGPYEQYF
CDR3 DNA: TGCGCCAGCAGACAGAGACAGGGCCCCTACGAGCAGTACTTC
J gene: TRBJ2-7
D gene: TRBD1
clone size: -
V gene: TRBV4-1

CDR3 protein: CASTRTGRETQYF
CDR3 DNA: TGTGCCAGCACCCGGACAGGGCGAGAGACCCAGTACTTC
J gene: TRBJ2-5
D gene: -
clone size: -
V gene: TRBV21-1

CDR3 protein: CASSASGRLVEDSYNEQFF
CDR3 DNA: TGTGCCAGCAGCGCTAGCGGGAGGCTAGTTGAGGATTCCTACAATGAGCAGTTCTTC
J gene: TRBJ2-1
D gene: TRBD2
clone size: -
V gene: TRBV11-3

CDR3 protein: CASSLAASGIYEQYF
CDR3 DNA: TGCGCCAGCAGCTTGGCAGCTAGCGGGATATACGAGCAGTACTTC
J gene: TRBJ2-7
D gene: TRBD2
clone size: few
V gene: TRBV5-1

CDR3 protein: CATSPGLAGGRDTQYF
CDR3 DNA: TGTGCCACCAGCCCGGGACTAGCGGGAGGGCGAGATACGCAGTATTTT
J gene: TRBJ2-3
D gene: TRBD2
clone size: -
V gene: TRBV15

CDR3 protein: CASSFLSRNEQYF
CDR3 DNA: TGTGCCAGCAGCTTCCTGTCCCGGAACGAGCAGTACTTC
J gene: TRBJ2-7
D gene: -
clone size: few
V gene: TRBV13

CDR3 protein: CASSQDFYYEQYF
CDR3 DNA: TGCGCCAGCAGCCAAGATTTTTACTACGAGCAGTACTTC
J gene: TRBJ2-7
D gene: -
clone size: -
V gene: TRBV4-1

CDR3 protein: CATRPPGYGSGELFF
CDR3 DNA: TGTGCCACACGCCCCCCAGGGTACGGTTCCGGGGAGCTGTTTTTT
J gene: TRBJ2-2
D gene: -
clone size: -
V gene: TRBV28

CDR3 protein: CAWSVRGVNSPLHF
CDR3 DNA: TGTGCCTGGAGTGTACGGGGGGTGAATTCACCCCTCCACTTT
J gene: TRBJ1-6
D gene: -
clone size: -
V gene: TRBV30

CDR3 protein: CASSLDPGLSDTQYF
CDR3 DNA: TGTGCCAGCAGCTTAGACCCAGGGTTATCAGATACGCAGTATTTT
J gene: TRBJ2-3
D gene: -
clone size: -
V gene: TRBV11-3

CDR3 protein: CASSPRRDNQPQHF
CDR3 DNA: TGTGCCAGTAGCCCCCGTAGGGACAATCAGCCCCAGCATTTT
J gene: TRBJ1-5
D gene: -
clone size: -
V gene: TRBV19

CDR3 protein: CASSGPGQGSSEQFF
CDR3 DNA: TGTGCCAGCAGTGGTCCGGGACAGGGTTCGTCTGAGCAGTTCTTC
J gene: TRBJ2-1
D gene: TRBD1
clone size: -
V gene: TRBV25-1